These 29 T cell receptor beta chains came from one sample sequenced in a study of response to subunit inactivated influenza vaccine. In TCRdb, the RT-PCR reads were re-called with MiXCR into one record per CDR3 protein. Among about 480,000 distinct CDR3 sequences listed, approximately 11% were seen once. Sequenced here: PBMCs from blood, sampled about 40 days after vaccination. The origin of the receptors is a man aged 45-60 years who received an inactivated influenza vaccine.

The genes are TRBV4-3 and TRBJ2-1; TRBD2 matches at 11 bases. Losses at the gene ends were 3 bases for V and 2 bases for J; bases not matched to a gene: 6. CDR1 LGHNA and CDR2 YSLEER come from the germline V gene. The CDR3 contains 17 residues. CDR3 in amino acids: CASSHQLLAGAYNEQFF. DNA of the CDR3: TGCGCCAGCAGCCATCAATTACTAGCGGGGGCCTACAATGAGCAGTTCTTC.

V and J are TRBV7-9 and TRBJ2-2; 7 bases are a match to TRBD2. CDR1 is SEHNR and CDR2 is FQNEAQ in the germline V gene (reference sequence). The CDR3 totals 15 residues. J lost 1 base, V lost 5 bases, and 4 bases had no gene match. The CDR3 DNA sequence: TGTGCCAGCAGCATTGGCGGGGGGAACACCGGGGAGCTGTTTTTT. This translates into CASSIGGGNTGELFF.

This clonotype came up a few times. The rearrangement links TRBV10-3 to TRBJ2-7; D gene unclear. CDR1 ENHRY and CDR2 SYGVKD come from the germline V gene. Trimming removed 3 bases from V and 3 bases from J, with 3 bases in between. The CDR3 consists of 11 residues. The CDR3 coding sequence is TGTGCCATCAGTGACTACTACGAGCAGTACTTC. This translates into CAISDYYEQYF.

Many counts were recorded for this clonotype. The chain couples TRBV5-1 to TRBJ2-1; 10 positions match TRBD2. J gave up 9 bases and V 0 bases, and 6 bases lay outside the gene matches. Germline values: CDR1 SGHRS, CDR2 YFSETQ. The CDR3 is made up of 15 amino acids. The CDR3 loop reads CASSLAGLAVGEQFF. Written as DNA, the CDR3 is TGCGCCAGCAGCTTGGCAGGACTAGCGGTGGGTGAGCAGTTCTTC.

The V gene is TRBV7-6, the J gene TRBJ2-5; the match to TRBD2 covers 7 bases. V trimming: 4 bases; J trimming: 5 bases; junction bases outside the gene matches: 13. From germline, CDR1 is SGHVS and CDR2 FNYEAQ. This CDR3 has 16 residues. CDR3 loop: CASSSTSASGNETQYF. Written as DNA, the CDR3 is TGTGCCAGCAGCTCCACTTCCGCTAGCGGTAACGAGACCCAGTACTTC.

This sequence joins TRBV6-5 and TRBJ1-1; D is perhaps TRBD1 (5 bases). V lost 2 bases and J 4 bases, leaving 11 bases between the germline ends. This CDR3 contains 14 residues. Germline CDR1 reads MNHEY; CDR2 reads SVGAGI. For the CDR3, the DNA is TGTGCCAGCAGTTACGTGGCAGGGTCCACTGAAGCTTTCTTT. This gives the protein CASSYVAGSTEAFF.

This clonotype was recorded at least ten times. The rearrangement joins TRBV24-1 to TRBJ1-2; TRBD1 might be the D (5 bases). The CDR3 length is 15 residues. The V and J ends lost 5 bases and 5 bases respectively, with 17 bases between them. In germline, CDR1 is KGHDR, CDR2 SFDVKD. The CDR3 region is CATSATGGEEYGYTF. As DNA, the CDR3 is TGTGCCACCAGTGCCACGGGGGGTGAGGAGTATGGCTACACCTTC.

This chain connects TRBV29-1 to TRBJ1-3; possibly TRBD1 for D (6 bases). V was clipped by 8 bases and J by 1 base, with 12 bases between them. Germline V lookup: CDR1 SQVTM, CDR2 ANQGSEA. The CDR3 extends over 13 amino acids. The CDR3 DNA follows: TGCAGCTGCACCGGGACATCTGGAAACACCATATATTTT. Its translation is CSCTGTSGNTIYF.

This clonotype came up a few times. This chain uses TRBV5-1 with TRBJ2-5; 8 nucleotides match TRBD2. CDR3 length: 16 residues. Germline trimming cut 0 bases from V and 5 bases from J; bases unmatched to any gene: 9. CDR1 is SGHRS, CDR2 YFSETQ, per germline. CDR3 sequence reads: CASSLASRTSQETQYF. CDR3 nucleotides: TGCGCCAGCAGCTTGGCCTCACGGACTAGCCAGGAGACCCAGTACTTC. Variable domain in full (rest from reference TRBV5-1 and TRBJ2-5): KAGVTQTPRYLIKTRGQQVTLSCSPISGHRSVSWYQQTPGQGLQFLFEYFSETQRNKGNFPGRFSGRQFSNSRSEMNVSTLELGDSALYLCASSLASRTSQETQYFGPGTRLLVL.

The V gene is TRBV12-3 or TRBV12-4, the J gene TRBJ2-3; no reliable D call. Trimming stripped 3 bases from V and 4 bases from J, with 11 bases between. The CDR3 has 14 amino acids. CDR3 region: CASSFRASADTQYF. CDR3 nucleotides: TGTGCCAGCAGTTTTAGGGCGTCGGCAGATACGCAGTATTTT.

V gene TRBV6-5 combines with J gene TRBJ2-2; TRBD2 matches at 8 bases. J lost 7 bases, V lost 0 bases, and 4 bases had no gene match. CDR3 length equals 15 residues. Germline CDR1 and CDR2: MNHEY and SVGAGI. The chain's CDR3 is CASSYSYSGVGELFF. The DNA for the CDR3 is TGTGCCAGCAGTTACTCGTATAGCGGGGTCGGGGAGCTGTTTTTT.

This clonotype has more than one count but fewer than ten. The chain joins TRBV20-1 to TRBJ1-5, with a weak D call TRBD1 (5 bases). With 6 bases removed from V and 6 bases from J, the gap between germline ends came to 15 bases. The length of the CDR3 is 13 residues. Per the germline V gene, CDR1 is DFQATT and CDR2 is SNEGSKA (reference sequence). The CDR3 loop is CSATRGTRQPQHF. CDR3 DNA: TGCAGTGCCACTAGGGGCACGCGTCAGCCCCAGCATTTT.

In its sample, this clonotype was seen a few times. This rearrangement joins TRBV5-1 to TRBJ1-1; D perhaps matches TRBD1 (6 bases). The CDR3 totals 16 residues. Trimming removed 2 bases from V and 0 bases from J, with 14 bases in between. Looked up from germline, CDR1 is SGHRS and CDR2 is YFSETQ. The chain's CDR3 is CASSLAGTIMNTEAFF. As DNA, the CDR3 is TGCGCCAGCAGCTTAGCCGGGACAATCATGAACACTGAAGCTTTCTTT.

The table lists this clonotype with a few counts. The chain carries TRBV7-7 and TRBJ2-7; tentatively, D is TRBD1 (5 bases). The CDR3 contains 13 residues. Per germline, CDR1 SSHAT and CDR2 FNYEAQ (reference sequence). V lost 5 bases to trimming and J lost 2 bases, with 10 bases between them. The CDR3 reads CASSQGRPYEQYF. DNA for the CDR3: TGTGCCAGCAGCCAGGGAAGACCCTACGAGCAGTACTTC.

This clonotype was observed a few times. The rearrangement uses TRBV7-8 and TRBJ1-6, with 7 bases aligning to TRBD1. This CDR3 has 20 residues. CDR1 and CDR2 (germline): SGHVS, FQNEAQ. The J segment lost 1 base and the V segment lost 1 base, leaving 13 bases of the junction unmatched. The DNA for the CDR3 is TGTGCCAGCAGCTTAGGATGGGGGCAACAGGGGAGGTCCTATAATTCACCCCTCCACTTT. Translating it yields CASSLGWGQQGRSYNSPLHF.

This CDR3 is CASSLVFPGGDTQYF. Here the CDR3 DNA reads TGCGCCAGCAGCTTGGTTTTCCCGGGGGGAGATACGCAGTATTTT. The gene calls are TRBV5-1 and TRBJ2-3; 7 positions match TRBD2. Trimming cost V 0 bases and J 5 bases; bases outside gene matches: 6. The CDR3 contains 15 residues. Germline CDR1 reads SGHRS; CDR2 reads YFSETQ.

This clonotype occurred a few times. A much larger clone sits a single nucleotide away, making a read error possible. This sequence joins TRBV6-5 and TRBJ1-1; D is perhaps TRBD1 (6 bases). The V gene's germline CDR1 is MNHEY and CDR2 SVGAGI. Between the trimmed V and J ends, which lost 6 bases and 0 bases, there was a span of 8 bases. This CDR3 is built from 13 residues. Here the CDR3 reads CASRYRVNTEAFF. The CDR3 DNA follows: TGTGCCAGCAGATACAGGGTGAACACTGAAGCTTTCTTT.

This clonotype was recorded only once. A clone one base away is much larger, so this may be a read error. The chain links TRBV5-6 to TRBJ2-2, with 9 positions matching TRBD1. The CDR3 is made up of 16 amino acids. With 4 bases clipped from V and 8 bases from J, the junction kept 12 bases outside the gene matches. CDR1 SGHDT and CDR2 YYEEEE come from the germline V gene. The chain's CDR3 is CASSGAQGALRGELFF. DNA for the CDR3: TGTGCCAGCAGCGGAGCACAGGGGGCGCTCAGGGGGGAGCTGTTTTTT.

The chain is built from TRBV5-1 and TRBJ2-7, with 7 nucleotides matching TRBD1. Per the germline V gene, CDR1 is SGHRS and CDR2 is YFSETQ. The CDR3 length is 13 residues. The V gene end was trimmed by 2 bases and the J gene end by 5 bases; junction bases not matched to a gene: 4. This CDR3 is CASSFQTGDEQYF. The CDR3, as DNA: TGCGCCAGCAGCTTTCAAACAGGGGACGAGCAGTACTTC.

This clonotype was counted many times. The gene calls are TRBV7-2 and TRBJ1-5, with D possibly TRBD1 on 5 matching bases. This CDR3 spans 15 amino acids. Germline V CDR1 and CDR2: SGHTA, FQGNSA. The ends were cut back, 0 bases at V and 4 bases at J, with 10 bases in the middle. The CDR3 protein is CASSLAGVRNQPQHF. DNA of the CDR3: TGTGCCAGCAGCTTAGCAGGGGTCCGGAATCAGCCCCAGCATTTT.

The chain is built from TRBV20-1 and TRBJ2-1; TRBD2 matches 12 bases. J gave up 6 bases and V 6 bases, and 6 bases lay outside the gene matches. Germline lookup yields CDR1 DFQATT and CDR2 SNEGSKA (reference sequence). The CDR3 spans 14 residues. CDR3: CSAASGRAVNEQFF. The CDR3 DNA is TGCAGTGCCGCTAGCGGGAGGGCCGTCAATGAGCAGTTCTTC.

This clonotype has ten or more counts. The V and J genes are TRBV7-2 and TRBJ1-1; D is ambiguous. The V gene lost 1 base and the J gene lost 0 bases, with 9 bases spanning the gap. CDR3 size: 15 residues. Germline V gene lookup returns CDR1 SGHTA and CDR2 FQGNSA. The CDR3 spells CASSLEAFLNTEAFF. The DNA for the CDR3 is TGTGCCAGCAGCTTAGAAGCATTCCTGAACACTGAAGCTTTCTTT.

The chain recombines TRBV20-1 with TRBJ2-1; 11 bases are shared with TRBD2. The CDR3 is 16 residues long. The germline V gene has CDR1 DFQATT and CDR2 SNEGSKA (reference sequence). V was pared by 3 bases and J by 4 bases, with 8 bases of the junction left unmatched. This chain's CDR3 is CSARATGLAGYNEQFF. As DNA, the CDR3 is TGCAGTGCTAGGGCAACCGGACTAGCGGGTTACAATGAGCAGTTCTTC.

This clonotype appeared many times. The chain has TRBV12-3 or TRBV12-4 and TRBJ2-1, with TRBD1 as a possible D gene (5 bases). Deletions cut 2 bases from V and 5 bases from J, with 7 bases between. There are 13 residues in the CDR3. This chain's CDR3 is CASSLPGNNEQFF. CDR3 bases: TGTGCCAGCAGTTTACCAGGGAACAATGAGCAGTTCTTC.

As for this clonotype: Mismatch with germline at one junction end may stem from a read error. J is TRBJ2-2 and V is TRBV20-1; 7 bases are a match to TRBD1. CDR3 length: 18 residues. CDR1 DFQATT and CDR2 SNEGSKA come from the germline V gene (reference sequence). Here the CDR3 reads CCAPGLRGRGSNTGELFF. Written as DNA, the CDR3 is TGCTGTGCCCCTGGTCTTAGGGGGCGCGGATCGAACACCGGGGAGCTGTTTTTT.

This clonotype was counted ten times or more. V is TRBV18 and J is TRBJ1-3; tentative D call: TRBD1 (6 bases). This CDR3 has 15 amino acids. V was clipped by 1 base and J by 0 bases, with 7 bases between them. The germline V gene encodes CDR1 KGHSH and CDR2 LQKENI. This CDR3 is CASSPRDTSGNTIYF. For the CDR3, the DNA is TGTGCCAGCTCACCACGGGACACCTCTGGAAACACCATATATTTT.

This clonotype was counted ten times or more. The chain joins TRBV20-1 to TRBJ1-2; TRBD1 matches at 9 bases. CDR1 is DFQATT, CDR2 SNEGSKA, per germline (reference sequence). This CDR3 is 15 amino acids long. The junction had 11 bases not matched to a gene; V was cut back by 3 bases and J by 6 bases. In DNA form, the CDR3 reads TGCAGTGCTAGGGGAGAGACAGGGGGGGAAGATGGCTACACCTTC. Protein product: CSARGETGGEDGYTF.

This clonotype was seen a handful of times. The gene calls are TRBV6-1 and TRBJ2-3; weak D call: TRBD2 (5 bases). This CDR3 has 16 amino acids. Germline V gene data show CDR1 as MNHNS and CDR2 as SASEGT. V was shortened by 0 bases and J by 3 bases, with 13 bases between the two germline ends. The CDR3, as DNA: TGTGCCAGCAGTGAAGCGGGCGGGCTCAGGACAGATACGCAGTATTTT. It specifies CASSEAGGLRTDTQYF.

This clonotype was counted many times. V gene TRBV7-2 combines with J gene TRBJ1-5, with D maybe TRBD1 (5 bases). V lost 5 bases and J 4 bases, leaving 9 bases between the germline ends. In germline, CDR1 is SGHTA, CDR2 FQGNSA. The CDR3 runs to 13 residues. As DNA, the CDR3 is TGTGCCAGCAGCCGATCAGGGAATCAGCCCCAGCATTTT. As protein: CASSRSGNQPQHF.